This paragraph reports one T cell receptor (beta chain). The antigen is not known. The CDR3 contains 16 residues. V was clipped by 3 bases and J by 2 bases; unmatched bases: 6. Germline V gives CDR1 SGHTA, CDR2 FQGNSA. These data come from a study of T cell responses to AZD1222 COVID-19 vaccine. Study outcomes and limitations: When two AZD1222 doses had been given, Spike-specific TCR breadth and depth rose.

Sequenced by immunoSEQ multiplex PCR; TCRdb stores in-frame clones only, minus some. The table has 160,000 or so clones, about nine tenths seen once. Source: peripheral blood, taken on day 0 of AZD1222 vaccination. The receptor comes from an adult in good health. J is TRBJ2-2 and V is TRBV7-2; 7 nucleotides match TRBD1. The CDR3 spells CASSFTGQINTGELFF. The CDR3 DNA reads as TGTGCCAGCAGCTTTACGGGACAGATCAACACCGGGGAGCTGTTTTTT.